The clone carrying this T cell receptor (beta chain) occurred a few times. Its antigen is still unknown. This CDR3 is 14 amino acids long. The J segment lost 1 base and the V segment lost 5 bases, leaving 2 bases of the junction unmatched. Germline V gene lookup returns CDR1 SGHRS and CDR2 YFSETQ. This sample was taken from a study of T cells after yellow fever vaccination. Study results and caveats: Few clonotypes appeared in both CD4 and CD8 compartments. Weaker, the secondary response peaked sooner, at day 5 versus 15.

Generation of TCR cDNA used 5'RACE template switching (which added a universal primer site and UMIs). TCRdb recomputed calls from the 5' RACE reads with MiXCR, one row per CDR3 protein. The sample has more than 300,000 distinct CDR3 sequences, around a tenth seen once; the top ten hold around 3.2%. The rearrangement links TRBV5-1 to TRBJ2-5; 10 bases align to TRBD2. The sequenced sample was CD4+ T cells sorted from PBMCs, obtained 45 days after the yellow fever booster vaccination. The source is a man aged 18 to 30 who received the YFV17D yellow fever vaccine. The DNA for the CDR3 is TGCGCCAGCAGGCGGACTAGCGGCCAAGAGACCCAGTACTTC. This translates into CASRRTSGQETQYF.